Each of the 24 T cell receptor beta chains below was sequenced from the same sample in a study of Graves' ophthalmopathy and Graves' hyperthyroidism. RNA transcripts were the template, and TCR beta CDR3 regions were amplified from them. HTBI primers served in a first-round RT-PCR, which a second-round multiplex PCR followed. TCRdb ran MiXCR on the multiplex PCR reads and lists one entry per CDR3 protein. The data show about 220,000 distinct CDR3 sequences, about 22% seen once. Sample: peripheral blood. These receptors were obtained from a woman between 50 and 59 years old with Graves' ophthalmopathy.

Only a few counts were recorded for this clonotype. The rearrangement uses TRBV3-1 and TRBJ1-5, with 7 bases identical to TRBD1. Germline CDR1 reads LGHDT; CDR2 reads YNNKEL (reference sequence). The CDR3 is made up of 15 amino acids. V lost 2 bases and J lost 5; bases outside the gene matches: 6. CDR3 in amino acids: CASSQMRGRDQPQHF. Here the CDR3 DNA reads TGTGCCAGCAGCCAAATGAGGGGGCGAGATCAGCCCCAGCATTTT.

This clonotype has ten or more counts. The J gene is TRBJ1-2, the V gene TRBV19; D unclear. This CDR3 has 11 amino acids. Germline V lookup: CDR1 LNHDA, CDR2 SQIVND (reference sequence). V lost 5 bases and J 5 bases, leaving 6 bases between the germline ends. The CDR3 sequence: CASSFRYGYTF. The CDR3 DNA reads TGTGCCAGTAGTTTTCGGTATGGCTACACCTTC.

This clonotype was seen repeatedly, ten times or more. CDR3 region: CASTRRTGGYEQYF. The DNA of the CDR3 is TGTGCCAGCACCCGGAGGACAGGGGGCTACGAGCAGTACTTC. The rearrangement joins TRBV2 to TRBJ2-7, with 10 bases identical to TRBD1. This CDR3 is 14 amino acids long. Germline loops: CDR1 SNHLY, CDR2 FYNNEI. The trim removed 7 bases at V and 3 bases at J, leaving 6 bases unmatched. The variable domain in full, with the rest retrieved from reference TRBV2 and TRBJ2-7, is EPEVTQTPSHQVTQMGQEVILRCVPISNHLYFYWYRQILGQKVEFLVSFYNNEISEKSEIFDDQFSVERPDGSNFTLKIRSTKLEDSAMYFCASTRRTGGYEQYFGPGTRLTVT.

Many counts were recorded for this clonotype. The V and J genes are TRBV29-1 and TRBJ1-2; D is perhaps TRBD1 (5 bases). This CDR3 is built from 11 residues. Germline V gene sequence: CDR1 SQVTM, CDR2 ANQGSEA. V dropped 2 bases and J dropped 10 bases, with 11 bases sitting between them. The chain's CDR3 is CSVELGADYTF. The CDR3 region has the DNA TGCAGCGTTGAACTAGGGGCCGACTACACCTTC.

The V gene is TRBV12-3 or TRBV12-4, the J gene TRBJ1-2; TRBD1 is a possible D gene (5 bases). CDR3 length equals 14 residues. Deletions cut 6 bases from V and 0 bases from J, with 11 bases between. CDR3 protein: CASRRDGANYGYTF. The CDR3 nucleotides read TGTGCCAGCAGGAGGGACGGAGCTAACTATGGCTACACCTTC.

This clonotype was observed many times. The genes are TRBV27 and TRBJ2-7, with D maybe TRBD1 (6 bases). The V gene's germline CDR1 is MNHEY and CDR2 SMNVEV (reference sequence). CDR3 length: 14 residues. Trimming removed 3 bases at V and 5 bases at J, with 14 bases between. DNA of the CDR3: TGTGCCAGCAGTTTCAGGGGAGATTCCCACGAGCAGTACTTC. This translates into CASSFRGDSHEQYF.

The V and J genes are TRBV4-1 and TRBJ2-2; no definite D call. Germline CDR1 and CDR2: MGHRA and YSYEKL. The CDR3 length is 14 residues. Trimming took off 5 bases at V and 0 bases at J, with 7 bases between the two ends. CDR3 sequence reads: CASSGLANTGELFF. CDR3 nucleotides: TGCGCCAGCAGCGGGCTGGCGAACACCGGGGAGCTGTTTTTT.

The DNA of the CDR3 is TGTGCCAGCAGTTACTCTAACAGGAACACTGAAGCTTTCTTT. Its translation is CASSYSNRNTEAFF. The chain links TRBV6-2 or TRBV6-3 to TRBJ1-1, with no clear D. V was pared by 0 bases and J by 1 base, with 6 bases between. This CDR3 region has 14 residues. Germline CDR1 is MNHEY and CDR2 is SVGEGT.

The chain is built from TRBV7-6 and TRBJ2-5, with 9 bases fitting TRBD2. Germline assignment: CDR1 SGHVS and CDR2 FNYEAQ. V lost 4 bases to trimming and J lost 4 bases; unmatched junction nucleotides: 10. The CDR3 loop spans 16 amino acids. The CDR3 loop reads CASSSDRAGGGETQYF. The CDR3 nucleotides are TGTGCCAGCAGCTCCGACCGAGCGGGAGGAGGAGAGACCCAGTACTTC.

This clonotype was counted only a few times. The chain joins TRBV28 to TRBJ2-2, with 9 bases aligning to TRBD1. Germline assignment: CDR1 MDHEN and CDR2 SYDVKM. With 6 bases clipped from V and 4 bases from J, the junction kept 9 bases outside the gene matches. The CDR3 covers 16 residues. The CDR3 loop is CASSPKTGGGTGELFF. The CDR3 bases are TGTGCCAGCAGCCCAAAGACAGGGGGGGGCACCGGGGAGCTGTTTTTT.

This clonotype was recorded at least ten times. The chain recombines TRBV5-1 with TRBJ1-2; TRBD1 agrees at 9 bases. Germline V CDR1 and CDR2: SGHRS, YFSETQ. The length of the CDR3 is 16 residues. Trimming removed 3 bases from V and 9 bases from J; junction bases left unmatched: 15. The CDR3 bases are TGCGCCAGCAGCTCCTCTATACAGGGGGCCCTCCAGAGCTACACCTTC. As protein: CASSSSIQGALQSYTF.

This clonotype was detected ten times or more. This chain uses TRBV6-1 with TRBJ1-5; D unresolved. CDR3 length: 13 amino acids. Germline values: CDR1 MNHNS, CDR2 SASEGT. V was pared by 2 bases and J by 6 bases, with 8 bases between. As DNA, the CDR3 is TGTGCCAGCAGTGAAAGGCGTTTTCAGCCCCAGCATTTT. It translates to CASSERRFQPQHF.

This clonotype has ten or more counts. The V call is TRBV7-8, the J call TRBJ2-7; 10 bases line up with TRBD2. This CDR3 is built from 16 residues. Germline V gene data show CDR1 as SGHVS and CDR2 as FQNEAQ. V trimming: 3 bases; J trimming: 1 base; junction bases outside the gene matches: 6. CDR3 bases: TGTGCCAGCAGCTTCCTTAGCGGGAGGAAATCCTACGAGCAGTACTTC. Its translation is CASSFLSGRKSYEQYF.

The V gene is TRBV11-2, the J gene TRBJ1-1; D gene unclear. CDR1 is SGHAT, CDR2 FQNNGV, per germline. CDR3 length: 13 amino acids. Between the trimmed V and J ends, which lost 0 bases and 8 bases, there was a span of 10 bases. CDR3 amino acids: CASSLEVGREAFF. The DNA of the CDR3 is TGTGCCAGCAGCTTAGAGGTCGGTAGGGAAGCTTTCTTT. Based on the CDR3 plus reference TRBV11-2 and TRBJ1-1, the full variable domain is EAGVAQSPRYKIIEKRQSVAFWCNPISGHATLYWYQQILGQGPKLLIQFQNNGVVDDSQLPKDRFSAERLKGVDSTLKIQPAKLEDSAVYLCASSLEVGREAFFGQGTRLTVV.

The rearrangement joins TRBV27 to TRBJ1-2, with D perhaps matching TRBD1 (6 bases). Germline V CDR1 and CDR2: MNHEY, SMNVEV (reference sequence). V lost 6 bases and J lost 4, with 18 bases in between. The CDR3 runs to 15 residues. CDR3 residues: CASSPRTAPGYGYTF. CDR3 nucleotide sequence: TGTGCCAGCAGCCCGAGGACAGCCCCTGGCTATGGCTACACCTTC.

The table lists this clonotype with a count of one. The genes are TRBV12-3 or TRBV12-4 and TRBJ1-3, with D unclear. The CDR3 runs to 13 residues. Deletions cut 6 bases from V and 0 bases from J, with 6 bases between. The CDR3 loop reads CASSYASGNTIYF. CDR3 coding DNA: TGTGCCAGCAGCTACGCCTCTGGAAACACCATATATTTT.

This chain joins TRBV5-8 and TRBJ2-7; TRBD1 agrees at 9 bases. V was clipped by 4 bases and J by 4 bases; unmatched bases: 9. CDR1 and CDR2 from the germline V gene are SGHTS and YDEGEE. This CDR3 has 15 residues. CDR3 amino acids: CASSPTGTGSYEQYF. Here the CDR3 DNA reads TGTGCCAGCAGCCCGACCGGGACAGGGTCATACGAGCAGTACTTC.

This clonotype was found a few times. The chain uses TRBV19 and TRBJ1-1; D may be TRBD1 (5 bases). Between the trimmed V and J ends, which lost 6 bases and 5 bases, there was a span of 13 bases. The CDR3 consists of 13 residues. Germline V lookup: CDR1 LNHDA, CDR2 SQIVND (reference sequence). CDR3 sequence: CASSYNRGTEAFF. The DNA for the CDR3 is TGTGCCAGTAGCTACAATCGGGGGACTGAAGCTTTCTTT.

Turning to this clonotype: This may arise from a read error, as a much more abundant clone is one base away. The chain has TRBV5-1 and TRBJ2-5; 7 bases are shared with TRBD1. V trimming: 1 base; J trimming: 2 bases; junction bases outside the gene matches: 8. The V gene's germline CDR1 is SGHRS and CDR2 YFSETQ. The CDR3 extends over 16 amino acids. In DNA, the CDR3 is TGCGCCAGCAGCTTGCGGAACAGGGGAACACAAGAGACCCAGTACTTC. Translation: CASSLRNRGTQETQYF.

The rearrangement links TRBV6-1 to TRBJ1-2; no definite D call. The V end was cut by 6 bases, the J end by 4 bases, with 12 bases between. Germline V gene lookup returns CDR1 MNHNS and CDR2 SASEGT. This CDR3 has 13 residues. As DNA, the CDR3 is TGTGCCAGCAGGGAACTGCAAGCCTATGGCTACACCTTC. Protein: CASRELQAYGYTF.

DNA for the CDR3: TGTGCCAGCAGTTACTCACGGGGGCTCACTGAAGCTTTCTTT. Translation gives CASSYSRGLTEAFF. The V and J genes are TRBV11-1 and TRBJ1-1, with D tentatively TRBD1 (6 bases). The germline CDR1 and CDR2 sequences are SGHAT and FQDESV (reference sequence). The CDR3 has 14 residues. Trimming removed 6 bases from V and 4 bases from J, with 15 bases in between. Drawing the rest from reference TRBV11-1 and TRBJ1-1, the complete variable domain is EAEVAQSPRYKITEKSQAVAFWCDPISGHATLYWYRQILGQGPELLVQFQDESVVDDSQLPKDRFSAERLKGVDSTLKIQPAELGDSAMYLCASSYSRGLTEAFFGQGTRLTVV.

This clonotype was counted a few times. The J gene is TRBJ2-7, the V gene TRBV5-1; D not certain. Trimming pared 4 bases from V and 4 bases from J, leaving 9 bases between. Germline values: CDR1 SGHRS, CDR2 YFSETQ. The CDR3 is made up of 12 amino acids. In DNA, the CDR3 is TGCGCCAGCAGCGTCAATTTGTACGAGCAGTACTTC. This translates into CASSVNLYEQYF. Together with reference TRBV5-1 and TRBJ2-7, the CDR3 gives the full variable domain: KAGVTQTPRYLIKTRGQQVTLSCSPISGHRSVSWYQQTPGQGLQFLFEYFSETQRNKGNFPGRFSGRQFSNSRSEMNVSTLELGDSALYLCASSVNLYEQYFGPGTRLTVT.

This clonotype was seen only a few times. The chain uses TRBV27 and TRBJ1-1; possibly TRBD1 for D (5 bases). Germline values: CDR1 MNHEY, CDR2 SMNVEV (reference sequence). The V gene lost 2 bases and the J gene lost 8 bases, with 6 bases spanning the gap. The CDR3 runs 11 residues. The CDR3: CASSLGDEAFF. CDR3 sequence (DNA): TGTGCCAGCAGTTTAGGGGACGAAGCTTTCTTT.

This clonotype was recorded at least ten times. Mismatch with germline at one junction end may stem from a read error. CDR3 DNA: TGTGCCAGTAGTACCTCGACTAGCGGCGCGCAGAGACCAGACTTC. Encoded protein: CASSTSTSGAQRPDF. The chain couples TRBV19 to TRBJ2-5, with 9 bases lining up with TRBD2. Germline CDR1 reads LNHDA; CDR2 reads SQIVND (reference sequence). The CDR3 consists of 15 residues.